This T cell receptor (beta chain) was recorded in a study of control samples from healthy donors and cancer patients. The CDR3 length is 16 residues. Germline CDR1 is SGHAT and CDR2 is FQNNGV. V lost 4 bases and J lost 4, with 20 bases in between. The repertoire was sequenced with immunoSEQ multiplex PCR; TCRdb's copy has only in-frame clones and lacks some. The table includes around 130,000 clones, nearly 90% detected once. The sequence was collected from a man aged 50 to 59 with head and neck cancer. The chain combines TRBV11-2 with TRBJ2-7, with D possibly matching TRBD2 (6 bases). Sequencing was performed on PBMCs. DNA for the CDR3: TGTGCCAGCAGCTCCCTTCGGACTGCCGGGGGATACGAGCAGTACTTC. It codes for CASSSLRTAGGYEQYF.